The 9 T cell receptor beta chains below come from one sample, sequenced in a study of cytomegalovirus exposure and HLA in healthy donors. Researchers ran the PCR with 60 Vbeta and 13 Jbeta primers. Sequencing was performed with immunoSEQ multiplex PCR; in TCRdb, only in-frame clones are kept and a portion is missing. The profile shows 120,000 or so clones, around 86% of them singletons. The sample taken for sequencing was PBMCs. The receptors derive from a man aged 30 to 39 in good health and CMV-seronegative.

This sequence joins TRBV27 and TRBJ1-3; 7 bases are a match to TRBD1. This CDR3 contains 15 residues. The germline V gene encodes CDR1 MNHEY and CDR2 SMNVEV (reference sequence). V gave up 2 bases and J gave up 4 bases; unmatched junction bases: 5. The CDR3 nucleotides read TGTGCCAGCAGTTTAACACAGGGGATCGGAAACACCATATATTTT. Encoded protein: CASSLTQGIGNTIYF.

The chain links TRBV6-1 to TRBJ1-5; 7 bases line up with TRBD1. There are 13 residues in the CDR3. Germline values: CDR1 MNHNS, CDR2 SASEGT. The junction had 3 bases not matched to a gene; V was cut back by 1 base and J by 9 bases. The CDR3 coding sequence is TGTGCCAGCAGTGAAGGACAGGGTGGGCCCCAGCATTTT. The encoded protein is CASSEGQGGPQHF.

This clone has just a few counts. J is TRBJ1-1 and V is TRBV9, with 10 bases fitting TRBD1. The V gene end was trimmed by 3 bases and the J gene end by 1 base; junction bases not matched to a gene: 3. Germline CDR1 reads SGDLS; CDR2 reads YYNGEE. The length of the CDR3 is 15 residues. This CDR3 is CASSARDRGNTEAFF. DNA of the CDR3: TGTGCCAGCAGCGCCCGGGACAGGGGGAACACTGAAGCTTTCTTT.

J is TRBJ1-4 and V is TRBV5-4; D not certain. V was trimmed by 4 bases and J by 8 bases, leaving 9 bases between them. Germline CDR1 SGHNT, CDR2 YYREEE (reference sequence). The CDR3 spans 12 residues. For the CDR3, the DNA is TGTGCCAGCAGCCTTGCAAGCGAAAAACTGTTTTTT. Protein sequence: CASSLASEKLFF.

The chain joins TRBV27 to TRBJ1-1; no definite D call. Germline V gene lookup returns CDR1 MNHEY and CDR2 SMNVEV (reference sequence). V was shortened by 7 bases and J by 8 bases, with 14 bases between the two germline ends. The CDR3 is 12 residues long. The DNA for the CDR3 is TGTGCCAGCATGAGAAGTGGTATAGAAGCTTTCTTT. The encoded protein is CASMRSGIEAFF.

The chain uses TRBV7-9 and TRBJ2-7, with D tentatively TRBD1 (6 bases). CDR1 is SEHNR, CDR2 FQNEAQ, per germline (reference sequence). Trimming took off 5 bases at V and 4 bases at J, with 9 bases between the two ends. The CDR3 sequence is 12 residues long. CDR3 in amino acids: CASSGTGYEQYF. The CDR3 region has the DNA TGTGCCAGCAGCGGAACAGGGTACGAGCAGTACTTC.

V and J are TRBV2 and TRBJ1-1; TRBD1 aligns across 7 bases. The CDR3 has 16 amino acids. The germline V gene encodes CDR1 SNHLY and CDR2 FYNNEI. V lost 6 bases to trimming and J lost 5 bases; unmatched junction nucleotides: 15. The CDR3 DNA sequence: TGTGCCAGCAGAAGGCCGCACCGACAGGGTTGGACTGAAGCTTTCTTT. This translates into CASRRPHRQGWTEAFF.

The genes are TRBV6-5 and TRBJ1-5; the D is unclear. The CDR3 is 15 residues long. V shed 6 bases and J shed 0 bases, with 12 bases lying between them. CDR1 and CDR2 from the germline V gene are MNHEY and SVGAGI. CDR3 nucleotide sequence: TGTGCCAGCAGGATCCGGGTGTATAGCAATCAGCCCCAGCATTTT. It translates to CASRIRVYSNQPQHF.

Within the sample, this clone is medium-sized. The chain links TRBV19 to TRBJ1-1; D is ambiguous. This CDR3 region has 13 residues. Trimming removed 1 base from V and 4 bases from J, with 7 bases in between. Germline assignment: CDR1 LNHDA and CDR2 SQIVND (reference sequence). The CDR3 coding sequence is TGTGCCAGTAGTATAGTACCGGGCACTGAAGCTTTCTTT. As protein: CASSIVPGTEAFF.